This entry concerns a single T cell receptor beta chain. This entry belongs to a study of blood T cell repertoires in COVID-19. Study context: The study drew acute and convalescent COVID-19 samples from the United States, Italy and Spain. Nucleic acid was either cDNA or gDNA, and it came from T cells, B-cell-depleted T cells, or PBMCs.

Germline CDR1 reads DFQATT; CDR2 reads SNEGSKA (reference sequence). CDR3 length: 11 residues. Under the authors' procedure: It was from reference gene primer amplification that nucleated cell counts were estimated. The method was immunoSEQ multiplex PCR; TCRdb's version includes in-frame clones alone and lacks a portion of them. From that table come the V and J calls and clone size; the DNA was used to work out D and trimming. The table has about 260,000 clones, 88% seen once. The chain links TRBV20-1 to TRBJ2-1, with 10 bases aligning to TRBD2. The origin of this receptor is a man aged 55 to 70 who had recovered from COVID-19. What was sequenced was peripheral blood. CDR3 protein: CGLADPNEQFF. The CDR3 coding sequence is TGCGGACTAGCGGACCCCAATGAGCAGTTCTTC.